The 5 T cell receptor beta chains in this list originate from one sample, sequenced in a study of blood T cell repertoires in COVID-19. Here immunoSEQ multiplex PCR was the method, and the copy in TCRdb shows in-frame clones only, minus some. The profile shows some 300,000 clones, around four fifths of them singletons. Sequences were obtained from peripheral blood. The origin of the receptors is a woman aged 50 to 65 with active or convalescent COVID-19.

The gene calls are TRBV10-3 and TRBJ2-3; 8 positions match TRBD2. CDR1 ENHRY and CDR2 SYGVKD come from the germline V gene. Trimming removed 8 bases from V and 3 bases from J; junction bases left unmatched: 10. The CDR3 runs 15 residues. The CDR3 DNA is TGTGCCATCTCTGGGGGCGGGAGGACGACAGATACGCAGTATTTT. It specifies CAISGGGRTTDTQYF.

This clone is a singleton in its sample. V gene TRBV10-3 combines with J gene TRBJ1-2, with TRBD1 identical over 12 bases. Germline V gene data show CDR1 as ENHRY and CDR2 as SYGVKD. The CDR3 runs to 14 residues. The V segment lost 10 bases and the J segment 8 bases; nucleotides outside the gene matches: 11. DNA for the CDR3: TGTGCCAGCTCCGGGACAGGGGGCGCGGGCGGCTACACCTTC. This codes for CASSGTGGAGGYTF.

The V gene is TRBV9, the J gene TRBJ2-1; D not certain. Germline values: CDR1 SGDLS, CDR2 YYNGEE. V gave up 4 bases and J gave up 8 bases, with 10 bases separating them. The CDR3 is made up of 12 amino acids. This CDR3 reads CASSLYQDEQFF. The CDR3 region has the DNA TGTGCCAGCAGCCTTTACCAGGATGAGCAGTTCTTC.

This chain joins TRBV7-6 and TRBJ2-5, with TRBD2 matching over 13 bases. The CDR3 covers 15 residues. Unmatched junction bases numbered 5, after V lost 5 bases and J lost 5 bases. Germline CDR1 SGHVS, CDR2 FNYEAQ. The CDR3 DNA is TGTGCCAGCAGCCCGGGACTAGCGGGATCGGAGACCCAGTACTTC. As protein: CASSPGLAGSETQYF.

The CDR3 DNA sequence: TGTGCCATCAGTGAGCCTTGGGAGGGCTCCTACGAGCAGTACTTC. It yields the protein CAISEPWEGSYEQYF. The gene calls are TRBV10-3 and TRBJ2-7, with TRBD2 matching over 7 bases. After removal of 2 bases from V and 0 bases from J, the junction contained 4 bases not matched to a gene. The CDR3 runs 15 residues. Germline lookup yields CDR1 ENHRY and CDR2 SYGVKD.